A single sample is the source of the 5 T cell receptor beta chains below, sequenced in a study of spatial heterogeneity in lung cancer. Time point in this sample: blood at routine non-recurrence follow-up after resection. MiXCR, run by TCRdb on the 5' RACE reads, gives a single entry per CDR3 protein. The repertoire holds around 41,000 distinct CDR3 sequences, 22% seen once, with less than 9.5% in the top ten. The material sequenced was PBMCs, taken at follow-up. These receptors originate from a female donor with early-stage non-small cell lung cancer.

This clonotype was picked up many times. The genes are TRBV30 and TRBJ2-3; 10 bases map to TRBD1. Trimming took 5 bases from V and 3 from J; bases not matched to a gene: 2. Germline CDR1 reads GTSNPN; CDR2 reads SVGIG (reference sequence). The CDR3 covers 13 residues. The CDR3 loop is CAWAGQGTDTQYF. The CDR3 DNA sequence: TGTGCCTGGGCGGGACAGGGGACAGATACGCAGTATTTT.

This clonotype was seen more than once but under ten times. The chain uses TRBV20-1 and TRBJ2-3; D gene unclear. The CDR3 consists of 13 residues. Germline V gene sequence: CDR1 DFQATT, CDR2 SNEGSKA (reference sequence). V lost 1 base, J lost 1 base, and 6 bases lay in between. The CDR3: CSARVPGTDTQYF. CDR3 nucleotides: TGCAGTGCTAGAGTTCCCGGCACAGATACGCAGTATTTT.

The rearrangement joins TRBV7-3 to TRBJ1-1; a weak D match, TRBD1 (6 bases). V was shortened by 3 bases and J by 3 bases, with 8 bases between the two germline ends. This CDR3 spans 13 amino acids. Germline CDR1 SGHTA, CDR2 FQGTGA. The CDR3: CASSFYRDTEAFF. In DNA, the CDR3 is TGTGCCAGCAGCTTCTACAGGGACACTGAAGCTTTCTTT.

The chain is built from TRBV5-1 and TRBJ1-1; D may be TRBD1 (5 bases). The CDR3 consists of 13 residues. Looked up from germline, CDR1 is SGHRS and CDR2 is YFSETQ. V was pared by 0 bases and J by 9 bases, with 12 bases between. CDR3 loop: CASSLEGTLQAFF. The CDR3 region has the DNA TGCGCCAGCAGCTTGGAGGGGACGTTACAAGCTTTCTTT.

In its sample, this clonotype ranks as medium-sized (0.01 to 0.1%). The genes are TRBV5-1 and TRBJ2-1; 9 bases are a match to TRBD2. V trimming: 4 bases; J trimming: 5 bases; junction bases outside the gene matches: 10. Germline V lookup: CDR1 SGHRS, CDR2 YFSETQ. This CDR3 contains 16 residues. Here the CDR3 DNA reads TGCGCCAGCAGCGCGATCTTAGCGGGAGAACACAATGAGCAGTTCTTC. Its translation is CASSAILAGEHNEQFF.